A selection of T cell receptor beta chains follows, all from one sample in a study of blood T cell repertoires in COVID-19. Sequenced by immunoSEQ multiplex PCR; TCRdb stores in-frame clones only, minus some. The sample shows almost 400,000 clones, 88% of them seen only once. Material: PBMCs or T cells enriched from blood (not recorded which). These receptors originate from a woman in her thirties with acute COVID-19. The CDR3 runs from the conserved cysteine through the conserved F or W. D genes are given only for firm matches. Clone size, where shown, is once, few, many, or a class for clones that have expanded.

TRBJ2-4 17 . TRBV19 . TGTGCCAGTAGTGCGGTAGGCGGGGGCCTAGCCAAAAACATTCAGTACTTC CASSAVGGGLAKNIQYF
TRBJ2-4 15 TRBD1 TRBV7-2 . TGTGCCAGCAGCCTTATGGGACAGGCGCTAAACATTCAGTACTTC CASSLMGQALNIQYF
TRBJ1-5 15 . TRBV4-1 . TGCGCCAGCAGCCAAGAAGGAGGGGCTGGGCAGCCCCAGCATTTT CASSQEGGAGQPQHF
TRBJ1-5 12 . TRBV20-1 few TGCAGTGCTAGTCAGATTAATCAGCCCCAGCATTTT CSASQINQPQHF
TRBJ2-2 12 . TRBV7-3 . TGTGCCAGCAGCTCGATCGAGGGGGAGCTGTTTTTT CASSSIEGELFF
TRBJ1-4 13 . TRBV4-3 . TGCGCCAGCAGCTCCACAGGAAGGGAAAAACTGTTTTTT CASSSTGREKLFF
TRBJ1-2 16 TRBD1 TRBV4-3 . TGCGCCAGCAGCCAAGATTTTGCGACAGGGCACTATGGCTACACCTTC CASSQDFATGHYGYTF
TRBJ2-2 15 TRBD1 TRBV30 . TGTGCCTGGAGACGCCGGGACAGGGTGACCGGGGAGCTGTTTTTT CAWRRRDRVTGELFF
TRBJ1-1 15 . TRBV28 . TGTGCCAGCAGTTTATGGGGACTCCGGGACACTGAAGCTTTCTTT CASSLWGLRDTEAFF
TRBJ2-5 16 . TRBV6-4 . TGTGCCAGCAGTGAGGCAGGGCACACGTTCCAAGAGACCCAGTACTTC CASSEAGHTFQETQYF
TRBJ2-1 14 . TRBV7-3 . TGTGCCAGCAGCTTAATACCTAGAGTCAATGAGCAGTTCTTC CASSLIPRVNEQFF
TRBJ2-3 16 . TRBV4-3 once TGCGCCAGCAGCCAAGATCTGAGGCCAATCCCCGATACGCAGTATTTT CASSQDLRPIPDTQYF
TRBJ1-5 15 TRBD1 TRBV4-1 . TGCGCCAGAGAGGACAGGGGACATAGCAATCAGCCCCAGCATTTT CAREDRGHSNQPQHF
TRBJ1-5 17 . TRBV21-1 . TGTGCCAGCAGCACCTCCGGGACAGGCTTTAGCAATCAGCCCCAGCATTTT CASSTSGTGFSNQPQHF
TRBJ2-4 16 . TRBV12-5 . TGTGCTAGTGGTCTAGTTGGGGAGGATGCCAAAAACATTCAGTACTTC CASGLVGEDAKNIQYF
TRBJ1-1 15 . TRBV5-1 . TGCGCCAGCAGCTCCCTTGGCCCCATGAACACTGAAGCTTTCTTT CASSSLGPMNTEAFF
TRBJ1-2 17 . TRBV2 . TGTGCCAGCAGTGAGTCCCACAGGGACCTAACCGCTTTTCGCTACACCTTC CASSESHRDLTAFRYTF
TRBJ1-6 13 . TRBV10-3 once TGTGCCATCAGACAGGGAGTAAATTCACCCCTCCACTTT CAIRQGVNSPLHF
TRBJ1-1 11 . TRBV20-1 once TGCAGTGCTTTACTCGGGACTGAAGCTTTCTTT CSALLGTEAFF
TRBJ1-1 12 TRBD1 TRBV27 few TGTGCCAGCAGTTCAGGGGGGCGCGTGGCTTTCTTT CASSSGGRVAFF
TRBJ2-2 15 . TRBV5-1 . TGCGCCAGCCAGGGATGGGCCCCGAACACCGGGGAGCTGTTTTTT CASQGWAPNTGELFF
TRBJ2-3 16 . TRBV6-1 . TGTGCCAGCAGTGAACCCCCCGGAGGGGGCACAGATACGCAGTATTTT CASSEPPGGGTDTQYF
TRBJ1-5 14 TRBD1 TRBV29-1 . TGCAGCGTAATGACAGGGGGTGTTGATCAGCCCCAGCATTTT CSVMTGGVDQPQHF
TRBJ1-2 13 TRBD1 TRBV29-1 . TGCAGCGTTGAAGAGTCAGGGGGCGATGGCTACACCTTC CSVEESGGDGYTF
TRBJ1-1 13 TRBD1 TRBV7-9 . TGTGCCAGCAGCTGGGGACAGGGAAATGAAGCTTTCTTT CASSWGQGNEAFF
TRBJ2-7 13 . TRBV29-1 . TGCAGCGTTGATGGCAACGCCTCCTACGAGCAGTACTTC CSVDGNASYEQYF
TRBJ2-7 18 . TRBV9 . TGTGCCAGCAGCGTAGGGCAGGGGCTGGGCGGTTGGGCCTACGAGCAGTACTTC CASSVGQGLGGWAYEQYF
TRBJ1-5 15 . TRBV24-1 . TGTGCCACCAGTGATCATAGGACATTGGGGCAGCCCCAGCATTTT CATSDHRTLGQPQHF
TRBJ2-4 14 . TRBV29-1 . TGCAGCGTTGTAGGACATTCAGCCAAAAACATTCAGTACTTC CSVVGHSAKNIQYF
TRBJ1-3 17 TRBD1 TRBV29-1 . TGCAGCGTTGGACGTATTGAGGGACAGGTCTCTGGAAACACCATATATTTT CSVGRIEGQVSGNTIYF
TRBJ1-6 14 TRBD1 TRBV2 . TGTGCCAGCAGTGACGGGACAGTTTTTTCACCCCTCCACTTT CASSDGTVFSPLHF
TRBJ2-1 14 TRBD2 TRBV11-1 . TGTGCCAGCAGACCAGGACTAGTCGGGGGTGAGCAGTTCTTC CASRPGLVGGEQFF